A single sample is the source of the 31 T cell receptor beta chains below, sequenced in a study of breast tumors, draining lymph nodes, adjacent tissues (dated by TCRdb to 2016 to 2018). Library construction relied on multiplex PCR. The sequencing machine was an Illumina HiSeq 2000. Using fastp at Q25 and MiXCR, TCRdb reprocessed the public reads and kept productive beta chains. Rows with one shared CDR3 protein collapse into an entry with the most common genes and DNA. This sample holds approximately 89,000 distinct CDR3 sequences; about 27% were observed only once. The leading ten clones occupy roughly 7.3% of the sample. Lymph node samples were obtained from the axillary draining lymph nodes of breast cancer patients. Source material: axillary lymph node tissue. The receptors were sampled from a female donor with breast cancer. Some clones in this sample may be carry-over from other donors' samples.

This clonotype was picked up many times. CDR3: CASSQVTPGDEKLFF. DNA for the CDR3: TGCGCCAGCAGCCAAGTAACGCCAGGGGATGAAAAACTGTTTTTT. V usage is TRBV4-3 and J usage is TRBJ1-4; D may be TRBD1 (6 bases). The germline gives CDR1 LGHNA, CDR2 YSLEER. This CDR3 is 15 amino acids long. With 1 base removed from V and 6 bases from J, the gap between germline ends came to 12 bases.

This clonotype was counted at least ten times. This chain links TRBV19 with TRBJ2-3; maybe TRBD1 (6 bases). Germline CDR1 is LNHDA and CDR2 is SQIVND (reference sequence). V lost 6 bases and J 0 bases, leaving 16 bases between the germline ends. The length of the CDR3 is 16 residues. The CDR3: CASRTSRTASTDTQYF. The CDR3 DNA reads as TGTGCCAGTAGAACCTCGCGGACAGCTAGCACAGATACGCAGTATTTT.

This clonotype was found many times. At one end, the junction sequence differs from germline, possibly due to a read error. The V call is TRBV6-6, the J call TRBJ2-2; D perhaps matches TRBD1 (6 bases). The CDR3 has 17 amino acids. CDR1 and CDR2 from the germline V gene are MNHNY and SVGAGI (reference sequence). Here the CDR3 DNA reads TGTGCCAGCAGTCACTCGACAGGCCCGAAGAGGACCGGGGAGCTGTTTTTT. It specifies CASSHSTGPKRTGELFF.

There are many counts of this clonotype. A clone one base away is much larger, so this may be a read error. The chain recombines TRBV7-9 with TRBJ2-7; D possibly corresponds to TRBD2 (5 bases). The CDR3 is 11 residues long. The V gene's germline CDR1 is SEHNR and CDR2 FQNEAQ (reference sequence). The DNA of the CDR3 is TGTACCAGCAGCTTCTGGAGGGAGCAGTACTTC. This translates into CTSSFWREQYF.

Many counts were recorded for this clonotype. The chain uses TRBV12-3 or TRBV12-4 and TRBJ2-1, with D possibly matching TRBD1 (6 bases). The CDR3 extends over 13 amino acids. Trimming cost V 5 bases and J 4 bases, with 9 bases left between them. The CDR3: CASSLQGYNEQFF. Written as DNA, the CDR3 is TGTGCCAGCAGTCTACAGGGTTACAATGAGCAGTTCTTC.

This clonotype was recorded many times. The CDR3 coding sequence is TGTGCCAGCATGCTGGGTAGCACAGATACGCAGTATTTT. Amino acids: CASMLGSTDTQYF. The chain uses TRBV28 and TRBJ2-3; D is uncertain. Germline V gene sequence: CDR1 MDHEN, CDR2 SYDVKM. The CDR3 totals 13 residues. V was cut by 7 bases and J by 0 bases, with 8 bases left in between.

This clonotype appeared many times. The chain links TRBV7-2 to TRBJ2-2; a weak D match, TRBD2 (6 bases). The CDR3 runs 14 residues. V lost 5 bases to trimming and J lost 5 bases, with 12 bases between them. The V gene's germline CDR1 is SGHTA and CDR2 FQGNSA. The CDR3 DNA reads TGTGCCAGCAGCCCAGAAGGACTAACCGGGGAGCTGTTTTTT. Its translation is CASSPEGLTGELFF. The whole variable domain, filled in from reference TRBV7-2 and TRBJ2-2, reads GAGVSQSPSNKVTEKGKDVELRCDPISGHTALYWYRQSLGQGLEFLIYFQGNSAPDKSGLPSDRFSAERTGGSVSTLTIQRTQQEDSAVYLCASSPEGLTGELFFGEGSRLTVL.

The rearrangement joins TRBV7-9 to TRBJ2-5; 9 nucleotides agree with TRBD2. Germline assignment: CDR1 SEHNR and CDR2 FQNEAQ (reference sequence). The V gene end was trimmed by 4 bases and the J gene end by 9 bases; junction bases not matched to a gene: 6. The CDR3 sequence is 13 residues long. CDR3 sequence (DNA): TGTGCCAGCAGCTCGGGGACTAGCAATCCCCAGTACTTC. The encoded protein is CASSSGTSNPQYF.

At least ten counts were recorded for this clonotype. This rearrangement joins TRBV4-1 to TRBJ2-7, with D possibly TRBD1 on 5 matching bases. V was trimmed by 2 bases and J by 0 bases, leaving 17 bases between them. The CDR3 contains 17 residues. The germline V gene has CDR1 MGHRA and CDR2 YSYEKL. The DNA for the CDR3 is TGCGCCAGCAGCCAACCCTTCGGGCAGGGAAACTCCTACGAGCAGTACTTC. This codes for CASSQPFGQGNSYEQYF.

This clonotype came up many times. The chain links TRBV24-1 to TRBJ2-2; no clear D gene. Germline CDR1 reads KGHDR; CDR2 reads SFDVKD. The CDR3 has 13 residues. V lost 8 bases to trimming and J lost 0 bases, with 6 bases between them. The CDR3 DNA is TGTGCCACCACCGGATCGAACACCGGGGAGCTGTTTTTT. It codes for CATTGSNTGELFF.

This chain links TRBV6-5 with TRBJ1-1; D is unresolved. The CDR3 extends over 17 amino acids. Germline CDR1 reads MNHEY; CDR2 reads SVGAGI. Trimming cost V 0 bases and J 0 bases, with 14 bases left between them. The CDR3 loop is CASSYSMVGSMNTEAFF. CDR3 sequence (DNA): TGTGCCAGCAGTTACTCGATGGTCGGGAGTATGAACACTGAAGCTTTCTTT.

As for this clonotype: This may be a read error, as it is one base from a much larger clone. The chain couples TRBV6-4 to TRBJ2-3; 8 nucleotides align to TRBD2. Germline CDR1 and CDR2: MRHNA and SNTAGT. V trimming: 6 bases; J trimming: 2 bases; junction bases outside the gene matches: 4. The CDR3 is 14 amino acids. For the CDR3, the DNA is TGTGCCAGCAGACCGGGAGGGGTCACAGATACGCAGTATTTT. Amino acids: CASRPGGVTDTQYF.

This clonotype has a count of ten or more. This chain uses TRBV12-3 or TRBV12-4 with TRBJ1-2; D is possibly TRBD1 (6 bases). CDR3 length: 14 residues. V was pared by 6 bases and J by 0 bases, with 11 bases between. CDR3 bases: TGTGCCAGCAGGGCGACAGGCCCTAACTATGGCTACACCTTC. Protein sequence: CASRATGPNYGYTF.

This chain joins TRBV10-3 and TRBJ2-6; possible D gene TRBD2, 5 bases. Germline assignment: CDR1 ENHRY and CDR2 SYGVKD. V lost 2 bases, J lost 11 bases, and 22 bases lay in between. This CDR3 is built from 17 residues. Written as DNA, the CDR3 is TGTGCCATCAGTGAGATTGAGACTAAAATCGATCGGGACGTCCTGACTTTC. Its protein is CAISEIETKIDRDVLTF.

In this sample, this clonotype turned up many times. This chain connects TRBV30 to TRBJ2-7; 9 bases match TRBD1. This CDR3 spans 14 amino acids. Per germline, CDR1 GTSNPN and CDR2 SVGIG (reference sequence). V was pared by 6 bases and J by 6 bases, with 12 bases of the junction left unmatched. The chain's CDR3 is CACIITGTGFEQYF. Here the CDR3 DNA reads TGTGCCTGTATAATAACCGGGACAGGGTTCGAGCAGTACTTC.

In this sample, this clonotype turned up many times. A clone one base away is much larger, so this may be a read error. This chain connects TRBV20-1 to TRBJ1-3; D ambiguous. CDR3 size: 14 residues. Germline values: CDR1 DFQATT, CDR2 SNEGSKA (reference sequence). CDR3 residues: CSAREQNSGTTIYF. For the CDR3, the DNA is TGCAGTGCTAGAGAACAGAACTCTGGAACCACCATATATTTT.

On this clonotype itself: Germline is not matched at one junction end, which may reflect a read error. The CDR3 sequence is CASSGRTLTNSPLRF. The CDR3 DNA follows: TGTGCCAGTAGTGGTCGGACTTTAACAAATTCACCCCTCCGCTTT. This chain links TRBV19 with TRBJ1-6; no clear D. The V gene's germline CDR1 is LNHDA and CDR2 SQIVND (reference sequence). CDR3 size: 15 residues. The whole variable domain, remainder taken from reference TRBV19 and TRBJ1-6, is DGGITQSPKYLFRKEGQNVTLSCEQNLNHDAMYWYRQDPGQGLRLIYYSQIVNDFQKGDIAEGYSVSREKKESFPLTVTSAQKNPTAFYLCASSGRTLTNSPLRFGNGTRLTVT.

This clonotype was detected ten times or more. This chain links TRBV29-1 with TRBJ2-2; TRBD2 is a possible D gene (5 bases). CDR3 length: 12 residues. Germline CDR1 reads SQVTM; CDR2 reads ANQGSEA. V was shortened by 4 bases and J by 7 bases, with 10 bases between the two germline ends. The CDR3, as DNA: TGCAGCGTTGGGAGGAATGTCGGGGAGCTGTTTTTT. Amino acid sequence: CSVGRNVGELFF.

In its sample, this clonotype was seen many times. V usage is TRBV12-3 or TRBV12-4 and J usage is TRBJ1-6; D gene unclear. CDR3 size: 11 residues. V was clipped by 6 bases and J by 9 bases, with 6 bases between them. CDR3 sequence (DNA): TGTGCCAGCAGGGGGAGTTCACCCCTCCACTTT. Its translation is CASRGSSPLHF.

This clonotype appeared many times. The chain couples TRBV29-1 to TRBJ2-1, with D possibly being TRBD1 or TRBD2 (7 bases each). Trimming shortened V by 7 bases and J by 10 bases, and 29 bases separated the two germline ends. This CDR3 comprises 16 residues. CDR1 and CDR2 (germline): SQVTM, ANQGSEA. CDR3 sequence reads: CSAAGEAGGLIREQFF. Written as DNA, the CDR3 is TGCAGCGCTGCGGGGGAGGCAGGGGGTTTGATTCGCGAGCAGTTCTTC.

This clonotype was observed many times. The chain has TRBV27 and TRBJ1-5, with D possibly matching TRBD1 (6 bases). The germline V gene has CDR1 MNHEY and CDR2 SMNVEV (reference sequence). The CDR3 totals 12 residues. V dropped 3 bases and J dropped 6 bases, with 6 bases sitting between them. CDR3 sequence: CASSFRGQPQHF. DNA of the CDR3: TGTGCCAGCAGTTTCAGGGGTCAGCCCCAGCATTTT.

Concerning this clonotype: A much larger clone lies one base from this, so it may be a read error. CDR3 loop: CASIRTSGGYEQFF. DNA for the CDR3: TGTGCCAGCATACGGACTAGCGGGGGTTATGAGCAGTTCTTC. V usage is TRBV12-3 or TRBV12-4 and J usage is TRBJ2-1; 13 nucleotides align to TRBD2. Losses at the gene ends were 7 bases for V and 8 bases for J; bases not matched to a gene: 5. CDR3 length: 14 amino acids.

This clonotype was observed once. The chain joins TRBV29-1 to TRBJ1-2, with 8 bases that match TRBD1. The trim removed 8 bases at V and 6 bases at J, leaving 11 bases unmatched. Germline values: CDR1 SQVTM, CDR2 ANQGSEA. The CDR3 is 13 amino acids. CDR3 region: CSTRAGGSDGYTF. The CDR3 DNA follows: TGCAGCACAAGGGCAGGGGGCAGCGATGGCTACACCTTC.

This clonotype was seen a single time. One end of the junction fails to match germline, which may point to a read error. The chain carries TRBV10-2 and TRBJ2-5; D is ambiguous. Germline V CDR1 and CDR2: WSHSY, SAAADI. The CDR3 spans 15 residues. In nucleotides, the CDR3 is TGCACCAGCAGAGCACCCGGAACGGCCCAAGAGACCCAGTACTTC. Protein sequence: CTSRAPGTAQETQYF.

About this clonotype itself: This may be a read error: a much more frequent sequence differs by one nucleotide. The V gene is TRBV5-1, the J gene TRBJ2-1, with D hard to call. This CDR3 comprises 13 residues. Germline values: CDR1 SGHRS, CDR2 YFSETQ. The chain's CDR3 is CASSEILGNDQFF. The CDR3 DNA is TGCGCCAGCAGCGAGATTCTGGGCAATGACCAGTTCTTC.

In this sample, this clonotype turned up many times. The V and J genes are TRBV7-9 and TRBJ2-3; no clear D. This CDR3 spans 12 amino acids. V was clipped by 5 bases and J by 5 bases, with 8 bases between them. Germline V gene data show CDR1 as SEHNR and CDR2 as FQNEAQ (reference sequence). The CDR3 DNA follows: TGTGCCAGCAGCCCCGGCGGAGATACGCAGTATTTT. Its translation: CASSPGGDTQYF. Complete variable domain (other parts from reference TRBV7-9 and TRBJ2-3): DTGVSQNPRHKITKRGQNVTFRCDPISEHNRLYWYRQTLGQGPEFLTYFQNEAQLEKSRLLSDRFSAERPKGSFSTLEIQRTEQGDSAMYLCASSPGGDTQYFGPGTRLTVL.

This clonotype was found once. The chain uses TRBV29-1 and TRBJ2-5, with TRBD1 identical over 7 bases. V trimming: 7 bases; J trimming: 5 bases; junction bases outside the gene matches: 16. Germline CDR1 and CDR2: SQVTM and ANQGSEA. The CDR3 has 15 amino acids. For the CDR3, the DNA is TGCAGCGCCGTCGGGACAGACTACGAGCAGGAGACCCAGTACTTC. Translated: CSAVGTDYEQETQYF. Complete variable domain (other parts from reference TRBV29-1 and TRBJ2-5): SAVISQKPSRDICQRGTSLTIQCQVDSQVTMMFWYRQQPGQSLTLIATANQGSEATYESGFVIDKFPISRPNLTFSTLTVSNMSPEDSSIYLCSAVGTDYEQETQYFGPGTRLLVL.

With respect to this clonotype: A much larger clone lies one base from this, so it may be a read error. The chain is built from TRBV20-1 and TRBJ2-3, with D tentatively TRBD2 (5 bases). The V gene lost 0 bases and the J gene lost 2 bases, with 24 bases spanning the gap. From germline, CDR1 is DFQATT and CDR2 SNEGSKA (reference sequence). The CDR3 length is 19 residues. This CDR3 reads CSARDGRPLAGLFTDTQYF. DNA for the CDR3: TGCAGTGCTAGAGATGGCAGGCCCCTTGCGGGTTTGTTCACAGATACGCAGTATTTT.

The chain uses TRBV5-6 and TRBJ2-1; 10 positions agree with TRBD2. Germline CDR1 and CDR2: SGHDT and YYEEEE. The CDR3 extends over 18 amino acids. V lost 3 bases and J lost 4; bases outside the gene matches: 13. The CDR3 region has the DNA TGTGCCAGCAGCTCTCAGCCGATAGCGGGAGGAGTTTACAATGAGCAGTTCTTC. It specifies CASSSQPIAGGVYNEQFF.

This clonotype was counted ten times or more. The chain has TRBV6-5 and TRBJ1-5; 8 nucleotides align to TRBD1. V shed 5 bases, J shed 6 bases, and the junction held 6 bases outside the gene matches. The CDR3 consists of 14 residues. CDR1 is MNHEY and CDR2 is SVGAGI in the germline V gene. The CDR3 region is CASSQDRGSQPQHF. The CDR3 nucleotides are TGTGCCAGCAGTCAAGACAGGGGAAGTCAGCCCCAGCATTTT.

This chain uses TRBV7-8 with TRBJ2-1; D is unclear. The V gene's germline CDR1 is SGHVS and CDR2 FQNEAQ. Trimming took 1 base from V and 9 from J, leaving 10 bases between them. The CDR3 spans 13 residues. As DNA, the CDR3 is TGTGCCAGCAGCTTAGGCCGCCACAGTGAGCAGTTCTTC. Protein: CASSLGRHSEQFF. Supplemented by reference TRBV7-8 and TRBJ2-1, the full variable domain reads GAGVSQSPRYKVAKRGQDVALRCDPISGHVSLFWYQQALGQGPEFLTYFQNEAQLDKSGLPSDRFFAERPEGSVSTLKIQRTQQEDSAVYLCASSLGRHSEQFFGPGTRLTVL.